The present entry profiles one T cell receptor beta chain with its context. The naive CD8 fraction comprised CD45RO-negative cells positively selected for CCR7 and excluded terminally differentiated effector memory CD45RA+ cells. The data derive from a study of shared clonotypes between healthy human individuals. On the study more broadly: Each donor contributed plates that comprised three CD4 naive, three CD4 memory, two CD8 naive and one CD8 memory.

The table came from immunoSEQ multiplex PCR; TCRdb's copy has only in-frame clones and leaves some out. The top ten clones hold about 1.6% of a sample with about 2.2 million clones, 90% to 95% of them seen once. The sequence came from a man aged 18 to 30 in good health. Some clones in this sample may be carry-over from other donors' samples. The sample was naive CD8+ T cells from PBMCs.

The CDR3 spells CASSQLRLGNTEAFF. The DNA for the CDR3 is TGTGCCAGCAGCCAGTTGAGATTAGGGAACACTGAAGCTTTCTTT. This chain links TRBV14 with TRBJ1-1; D unresolved. V was pared by 3 bases and J by 1 base, with 12 bases between. The germline V gene encodes CDR1 SGHDN and CDR2 FVKESK. There are 15 residues in the CDR3. Based on the CDR3 plus reference TRBV14 and TRBJ1-1, the full variable domain is EAGVTQFPSHSVIEKGQTVTLRCDPISGHDNLYWYRRVMGKEIKFLLHFVKESKQDESGMPNNRFLAERTGGTYSTLKVQPAELEDSGVYFCASSQLRLGNTEAFFGQGTRLTVV.